Listed below are T cell receptor beta chains from one sample, sequenced in a study of vaccination effects on CD4 cells after COVID-19. Profiled with immunoSEQ multiplex PCR; TCRdb holds only in-frame clones, not every one. The table shows about 63,000 clones, with about 71% occurring only once. These receptors lack a known antigen. The sequences come from CD4+ T cells from PBMCs cultured with HCoV-OC43 spike peptides, collected before COVID-19 vaccination. The receptors derive from a human donor who received a COVID-19 vaccine. Both conserved end residues are part of each CDR3. D genes are given only for firm matches. A clone size is listed for some rows: how often the clone was seen (once, few, many), or a class if it is expanded.

abundance	d_gene	v_gene	j_gene	CDR3nt	CDR3aa
-	TRBD1	TRBV7-3	TRBJ2-3	TGTGCCAGCAGCCCGTACAGGGGGCTGGTAGATACGCAGTATTTT	CASSPYRGLVDTQYF
few	-	TRBV27	TRBJ1-6	TGTGCCAGCAGTTCAACTAAGAGCTCCTATAATTCACCCCTCCACTTT	CASSSTKSSYNSPLHF
-	-	TRBV4-1	TRBJ1-2	TGCGCCAGCAGCCAAGAGCTACAGAACTATGGCTACACCTTC	CASSQELQNYGYTF
-	TRBD2	TRBV7-2	TRBJ2-5	TGTGCCAGCAGCTTGCGGACTAGACAAGAGACCCAGTACTTC	CASSLRTRQETQYF
-	-	TRBV7-8	TRBJ1-1	TGTGCCAGCAGCTTAGAGAGAGGGCCGAGGAGGCGTGGGAGCACTGAAGCTTTCTTT	CASSLERGPRRRGSTEAFF
-	-	TRBV6-5	TRBJ1-2	TGTGCCAGCGGGGGACATAACTATGGCTACACCTTC	CASGGHNYGYTF
-	-	TRBV9	TRBJ2-1	TGTGCCAGCAGCGGCCGGGGGGACATATACAATGAGCAGTTCTTC	CASSGRGDIYNEQFF
-	-	TRBV9	TRBJ2-2	TGTGCCAGCAGCGATTACAGGGGAGGACGGACCGGGGAGCTGTTTTTT	CASSDYRGGRTGELFF
-	-	TRBV28	TRBJ1-3	TGTGCCAGCAGTGAGACAGGCGGCTCTGGAAACACCATATATTTT	CASSETGGSGNTIYF
-	TRBD2	TRBV6-5	TRBJ2-5	TGTGCCAGCAGAACTCTAGCGGGGGAGACCCAGTACTTC	CASRTLAGETQYF
-	-	TRBV7-3	TRBJ2-1	TGTGCCAGCAGCTCCCAAATGTACAATGAGCAGTTCTTC	CASSSQMYNEQFF
-	-	TRBV6-6	TRBJ1-3	TGTGCCAGCAGTGAGACAGGAATCGGAAACACCATATATTTT	CASSETGIGNTIYF
-	TRBD1	TRBV5-1	TRBJ1-6	TGCGCCAGCAGCTTGGATAACAGGGGCCTTGATAATTCACCCCTCCACTTT	CASSLDNRGLDNSPLHF
-	-	TRBV20-1	TRBJ2-5	TGCAGTGCTAGGAGGGAGACCCAGTACTTC	CSARRETQYF
few	-	TRBV5-1	TRBJ2-3	TGCGCCAGCAGCTACCCAACAGGAGGGGTAGGCACAGATACGCAGTATTTT	CASSYPTGGVGTDTQYF
few	TRBD2	TRBV27	TRBJ2-5	TGTGCCAGCAGTTTATCTCTAGCGGGGGTGTTGGACCAGTACTTC	CASSLSLAGVLDQYF
once	-	TRBV21-1	TRBJ1-5	TGTGCCAGCGCTATGCCCCAAAGGGACAGGAGAGTTGTACAGCCCCAGCATTTT	CASAMPQRDRRVVQPQHF
-	TRBD1	TRBV4-1	TRBJ1-1	TGCGCCAGCAGCCAGACGAACGCCAGGGGGCCTGAAGCTTTCTTT	CASSQTNARGPEAFF
-	-	TRBV5-1	TRBJ2-3	TGCGCCAGCAGCCAACGAGTTAGGCAGGGTGCAGATACGCAGTATTTT	CASSQRVRQGADTQYF
-	TRBD2	TRBV6-5	TRBJ2-3	TGTGCCAGCAGACGAGCGGGGGGGCCGATAGATACGCAGTATTTT	CASRRAGGPIDTQYF
-	-	TRBV6-5	TRBJ1-1	TGTGCCAGCAGTCGGCCAGGGATTGACACTGAAGCTTTCTTT	CASSRPGIDTEAFF
-	-	TRBV6-4	TRBJ2-2	TGTGCCAGCAGTGTCCAGGGGAACACCGGGGAGCTGTTTTTT	CASSVQGNTGELFF
once	-	TRBV5-6	TRBJ2-3	TGTGCCAGCAGCTCCACGGAAGGGGGGAGTGGGATGGATACGCAGTATTTT	CASSSTEGGSGMDTQYF
-	TRBD1	TRBV7-2	TRBJ2-5	TGTGCCAGCAGCTTAGCGGGACAGGGGGAGACCCAGTACTTC	CASSLAGQGETQYF